Below are 26 T cell receptor beta chains sequenced from a single sample in a study of cytomegalovirus exposure and HLA in healthy donors. Amplification used 60 Vbeta primers and 13 Jbeta primers. Libraries were prepared by immunoSEQ multiplex PCR; TCRdb keeps only in-frame clonotypes and omits some of them. The table records about 160,000 clones, about 76% of them present only once. The sample was PBMCs. The receptors were sampled from a woman aged 40 to 50 in good health and CMV-seropositive.

V gene TRBV28 combines with J gene TRBJ1-6; D remains ambiguous. The ends were cut back, 8 bases at V and 9 bases at J, with 20 bases in the middle. This CDR3 is built from 15 residues. The germline V gene has CDR1 MDHEN and CDR2 SYDVKM. CDR3 amino acids: CASRFTSGLGSPLHF. The CDR3 region has the DNA TGTGCCAGCCGATTTACTTCGGGGTTGGGTTCACCCCTCCACTTT.

The chain has TRBV4-1 and TRBJ2-1; 8 nucleotides line up with TRBD2. This CDR3 is built from 17 residues. Trimming removed 5 bases from V and 6 bases from J; junction bases left unmatched: 15. CDR1 is MGHRA and CDR2 is YSYEKL in the germline V gene. The CDR3: CASSSGWASGSPNEQFF. The CDR3 region has the DNA TGCGCCAGCAGCTCAGGGTGGGCCAGCGGGAGCCCCAATGAGCAGTTCTTC.

This chain links TRBV7-2 with TRBJ1-5; D gene uncertain. This CDR3 has 13 amino acids. Germline lookup yields CDR1 SGHTA and CDR2 FQGNSA. V lost 4 bases to trimming and J lost 5 bases, with 9 bases between them. In DNA, the CDR3 is TGTGCCAGCAGCTGGGCACATGATCAGCCCCAGCATTTT. It translates to CASSWAHDQPQHF.

The chain employs TRBV19 and TRBJ1-4, with TRBD1 matching over 7 bases. Germline V gives CDR1 LNHDA, CDR2 SQIVND (reference sequence). This CDR3 has 15 amino acids. Trimming took 5 bases from V and 7 from J; bases not matched to a gene: 10. CDR3 in amino acids: CASSARQGLGEKLFF. The DNA of the CDR3 is TGTGCCAGTAGTGCACGACAGGGTCTCGGTGAAAAACTGTTTTTT. The complete variable domain, with remaining parts taken from reference TRBV19 and TRBJ1-4, reads DGGITQSPKYLFRKEGQNVTLSCEQNLNHDAMYWYRQDPGQGLRLIYYSQIVNDFQKGDIAEGYSVSREKKESFPLTVTSAQKNPTAFYLCASSARQGLGEKLFFGSGTQLSVL.

This clone was found a few times. V and J are TRBV7-8 and TRBJ1-3; the D is unclear. Germline V gene data show CDR1 as SGHVS and CDR2 as FQNEAQ. The CDR3 is made up of 15 amino acids. V lost 5 bases and J lost 0, with 11 bases in between. CDR3 in DNA: TGTGCCAGCAGCAGAGAAGTCTACTCTGGAAACACCATATATTTT. Translation: CASSREVYSGNTIYF.

This sequence joins TRBV30 and TRBJ1-2; D may be TRBD1 (5 bases). The CDR3 totals 13 residues. Germline values: CDR1 GTSNPN, CDR2 SVGIG (reference sequence). V was trimmed by 7 bases and J by 2 bases, leaving 14 bases between them. The CDR3 nucleotides are TGTGCCTTTGACAGCATGATGAACTATGGCTACACCTTC. It specifies CAFDSMMNYGYTF. The whole variable domain, filled in from reference TRBV30 and TRBJ1-2, reads SQTIHQWPATLVQPVGSPLSLECTVEGTSNPNLYWYRQAAGRGLQLLFYSVGIGQISSEVPQNLSASRPQDRQFILSSKKLLLSDSGFYLCAFDSMMNYGYTFGSGTRLTVV.

The gene calls are TRBV7-2 and TRBJ2-5; a possible D gene is TRBD1 (5 bases). The germline V gene has CDR1 SGHTA and CDR2 FQGNSA. Trimming took off 8 bases at V and 0 bases at J, with 13 bases between the two ends. The CDR3 is made up of 14 amino acids. In DNA, the CDR3 is TGTGCCAGCTGTTCAGGGTCCAACCAAGAGACCCAGTACTTC. Protein product: CASCSGSNQETQYF. Drawing the rest from reference TRBV7-2 and TRBJ2-5, the complete variable domain is GAGVSQSPSNKVTEKGKDVELRCDPISGHTALYWYRQSLGQGLEFLIYFQGNSAPDKSGLPSDRFSAERTGGSVSTLTIQRTQQEDSAVYLCASCSGSNQETQYFGPGTRLLVL.

This clone is a singleton in its sample. V and J are TRBV6-5 and TRBJ2-7; TRBD2 matches 8 bases. Germline V gene sequence: CDR1 MNHEY, CDR2 SVGAGI. The ends lost 4 bases at V and 2 bases at J; junction bases unmatched: 4. CDR3 length: 14 residues. The CDR3: CASSWGLGAYEQYF. In nucleotides, the CDR3 is TGTGCCAGCAGTTGGGGACTAGGAGCCTACGAGCAGTACTTC.

The gene calls are TRBV6-1 and TRBJ2-7; 11 positions agree with TRBD1. With V trimmed by 8 bases and J by 6 bases, 12 bases remained unmatched. This CDR3 region has 15 residues. The germline CDR1 and CDR2 sequences are MNHNS and SASEGT. The CDR3 nucleotides are TGTGCCAGCTTCGAGTGGGGGACAGGGGGGGCCGAGCAGTACTTC. Residues: CASFEWGTGGAEQYF.

The chain joins TRBV7-6 to TRBJ2-2; TRBD2 matches 11 bases. The CDR3 totals 16 residues. J lost 5 bases, V lost 5 bases, and 7 bases had no gene match. The germline gives CDR1 SGHVS, CDR2 FNYEAQ. Here the CDR3 reads CASSPVAGGPTGELFF. The CDR3 nucleotides read TGTGCCAGCAGCCCCGTAGCGGGGGGGCCGACCGGGGAGCTGTTTTTT.

The genes are TRBV18 and TRBJ2-5; D ambiguous. V dropped 2 bases and J dropped 1 base, with 8 bases sitting between them. The CDR3 is 14 residues long. The germline V gene has CDR1 KGHSH and CDR2 LQKENI. For the CDR3, the DNA is TGTGCCAGCTCACCAGGGCTCTCCCAAGAGACCCAGTACTTC. The encoded protein is CASSPGLSQETQYF. The whole variable domain, remainder taken from reference TRBV18 and TRBJ2-5, is NAGVMQNPRHLVRRRGQEARLRCSPMKGHSHVYWYRQLPEEGLKFMVYLQKENIIDESGMPKERFSAEFPKEGPSILRIQQVVRGDSAAYFCASSPGLSQETQYFGPGTRLLVL.

By sample share, this clone is medium-sized (0.01 to 0.1%). V usage is TRBV21-1 and J usage is TRBJ2-7; TRBD2, the D gene given by the table, was not confirmed from the DNA. TRBV21-1 is flagged as a pseudogene. The CDR3 runs to 16 residues. The CDR3 spells CASSKGPGNEAYEQYF. DNA of the CDR3: TGTGCCAGCAGCAAAGGACCGGGTAATGAAGCGTACGAGCAGTACTTC.

The chain combines TRBV5-4 with TRBJ1-4, with 10 bases that match TRBD1. V shed 5 bases, J shed 6 bases, and the junction held 4 bases outside the gene matches. Germline assignment: CDR1 SGHNT and CDR2 YYREEE (reference sequence). This CDR3 is built from 14 residues. CDR3 residues: CASSPDRGDEKLFF. Written as DNA, the CDR3 is TGTGCCAGCAGTCCGGACAGGGGGGATGAAAAACTGTTTTTT.

The CDR3: CASSPTSGPQHF. CDR3 in DNA: TGTGCCAGCAGTCCCACCTCGGGGCCCCAGCATTTT. The chain recombines TRBV2 with TRBJ1-5, with D unresolved. CDR1 SNHLY and CDR2 FYNNEI come from the germline V gene. Trimming stripped 5 bases from V and 9 bases from J, with 11 bases between. CDR3 length: 12 residues.

The rearrangement joins TRBV6-1 to TRBJ2-1; 10 nucleotides match TRBD1. CDR1 and CDR2 from the germline V gene are MNHNS and SASEGT. The junction had 6 bases not matched to a gene; V was cut back by 7 bases and J by 6 bases. This CDR3 contains 14 residues. The CDR3: CASIRTGGGNEQFF. The CDR3 DNA is TGTGCCAGCATCCGGACAGGGGGGGGCAATGAGCAGTTCTTC.

Concerning this clone: One junction end disagrees with the germline gene, perhaps due to a read error. The chain employs TRBV5-4 and TRBJ1-1; unclear D gene. This CDR3 spans 14 amino acids. CDR1 is SGHNT and CDR2 is YYREEE in the germline V gene (reference sequence). The chain's CDR3 is CASSPPGPNTKAFF. CDR3 sequence (DNA): TGTGCCAGCAGCCCCCCCGGTCCTAACACTAAAGCTTTCTTT.

This chain links TRBV6-1 with TRBJ1-3; a weak D match, TRBD1 (6 bases). The CDR3 contains 14 residues. Looked up from germline, CDR1 is MNHNS and CDR2 is SASEGT. The V and J ends lost 6 bases and 3 bases respectively, with 12 bases between them. In DNA form, the CDR3 reads TGTGCCAGCAGATTGGACAGCCATGGAAACACCATATATTTT. Amino acid sequence: CASRLDSHGNTIYF.

The chain has TRBV9 and TRBJ2-3; TRBD2 aligns across 11 bases. Trimming cost V 4 bases and J 4 bases; bases outside gene matches: 8. The CDR3 spans 16 residues. Germline CDR1 is SGDLS and CDR2 is YYNGEE. This chain's CDR3 is CASSLRLAGPSDTQYF. CDR3 nucleotides: TGTGCCAGCAGCTTACGACTAGCGGGACCTTCAGATACGCAGTATTTT.

The rearrangement joins TRBV6-6 to TRBJ2-3; D may be TRBD2 (6 bases). This CDR3 has 15 residues. The V and J ends lost 6 bases and 0 bases respectively, with 13 bases between them. CDR1 and CDR2 from the germline V gene are MNHNY and SVGAGI (reference sequence). CDR3 sequence (DNA): TGTGCCAGCAGACTGGACGGGACTAGCACAGATACGCAGTATTTT. Residues: CASRLDGTSTDTQYF.

The sample holds one count of this clone. CDR3 amino acids: CASSGGFTDTQYF. The CDR3, as DNA: TGTGCCAGCAGTGGCGGGTTCACAGATACGCAGTATTTT. The V gene is TRBV2, the J gene TRBJ2-3; possibly TRBD2 for D (5 bases). CDR1 and CDR2 from the germline V gene are SNHLY and FYNNEI. The V gene lost 4 bases and the J gene lost 2 bases, with 7 bases spanning the gap. The CDR3 covers 13 residues.

The chain links TRBV25-1 to TRBJ2-3; 11 bases align to TRBD2. The trim removed 7 bases at V and 0 bases at J, leaving 6 bases unmatched. CDR3 length: 16 residues. In germline, CDR1 is MGHDK, CDR2 SYGVNS. CDR3 coding DNA: TGTGCCAGCACGACTAGCGGGGAAAGTAGCACAGATACGCAGTATTTT. It translates to CASTTSGESSTDTQYF.

This chain joins TRBV18 and TRBJ1-1; D is perhaps TRBD1 (5 bases). Trimming shortened V by 3 bases and J by 1 base, and 9 bases separated the two germline ends. Per the germline V gene, CDR1 is KGHSH and CDR2 is LQKENI. The CDR3 sequence is 14 residues long. DNA for the CDR3: TGTGCCAGCTCACCCTTGACAGCGAACACTGAAGCTTTCTTT. Its translation: CASSPLTANTEAFF.

J is TRBJ1-1 and V is TRBV4-3; no clear D. Germline CDR1 reads LGHNA; CDR2 reads YSLEER. V shed 1 base and J shed 5 bases, with 11 bases lying between them. This CDR3 is 14 amino acids long. This CDR3 reads CASSQVGLGTEAFF. The CDR3 DNA reads as TGCGCCAGCAGCCAAGTCGGCCTCGGGACTGAAGCTTTCTTT.

The V call is TRBV6-5, the J call TRBJ2-2; tentatively, D is TRBD2 (6 bases). CDR3 length equals 15 residues. Trimming removed 0 bases from V and 6 bases from J, with 11 bases in between. The germline V gene encodes CDR1 MNHEY and CDR2 SVGAGI. CDR3 nucleotide sequence: TGTGCCAGCAGTTACTCGGAGGGACTTTCCGGGGAGCTGTTTTTT. Translation: CASSYSEGLSGELFF.

This rearrangement joins TRBV19 to TRBJ1-5, with a tentative D call TRBD1 (5 bases). The germline gives CDR1 LNHDA, CDR2 SQIVND (reference sequence). Trimming pared 8 bases from V and 6 bases from J, leaving 11 bases between. The length of the CDR3 is 12 residues. The CDR3 loop is CASSRGSQPQHF. DNA of the CDR3: TGTGCCAGTTCAAGGGGCAGTCAGCCCCAGCATTTT.

The rearrangement links TRBV19 to TRBJ2-5; 10 nucleotides align to TRBD1. TRBJ2-7 matches the DNA end more closely, so the J call is doubtful. The CDR3 covers 16 residues. Germline V gene data show CDR1 as LNHDA and CDR2 as SQIVND (reference sequence). The CDR3 coding sequence is TGTGCCAGTAGTTTCTTGGGACAGGGGCTTGCCCACGAGCAGTACTTC. Translation: CASSFLGQGLAHEQYF.